This note documents a single T cell receptor (beta chain) sequence. Antigen: not known. The germline V gene has CDR1 SQVTM and CDR2 ANQGSEA. V was trimmed by 3 bases and J by 8 bases, leaving 13 bases between them. The CDR3 extends over 12 amino acids. This sample was included in a study of vaccination and CD4 T cells after COVID-19. Sequence data for DNA of cultured CD4+ T cells were generated by the Oncomine TCR Beta short-read assay. One entry per CDR3 protein results from TCRdb running MiXCR on the PCR reads. Counted here are some 9,000 distinct CDR3 sequences, approximately 52% occurring once; the ten biggest clones make up approximately 19%. Treatment: 10-day PBMC culture with coronavirus spike peptide pools or control peptides (ViraFEST assay).

V usage is TRBV29-1 and J usage is TRBJ1-1; maybe TRBD1 (6 bases). Sequencing was performed on CD4+ T cells from blood, cultured in vitro. This receptor was obtained from a human donor who had recovered from COVID-19. Here the CDR3 DNA reads TGCAGCGTTGAGCCCCCCGGGACAGAAGCTTTCTTT. It yields the protein CSVEPPGTEAFF.